These T cell receptor beta chains were read from a single sample in a study of T cell changes during pregnancy in multiple sclerosis. Clones were read by immunoSEQ multiplex PCR, and TCRdb kept only the in-frame ones, dropping some. The profile shows about 110,000 clones, 92% of them singletons. Sample: peripheral blood, taken after pregnancy. These receptors all come from a female donor with multiple sclerosis, enrolled in a pregnancy study. Each CDR3 is given with its conserved first and last residue. D genes are given only for firm matches. Not every row has a clone size; where given, it reads once, few, many or a size class.

TRBV9	.	.	TRBJ2-1	CASSSNPGSYNEQFF	TGTGCCAGCAGCTCTAACCCGGGATCCTACAATGAGCAGTTCTTC
TRBV5-1	.	.	TRBJ2-4	CASREIQGTTKNIQYF	TGCGCCAGCAGGGAGATACAGGGAACTACCAAAAACATTCAGTACTTC
TRBV2	.	TRBD2	TRBJ2-1	CASSELGTKGEQFF	TGTGCCAGCAGTGAACTCGGGACTAAAGGTGAGCAGTTCTTC
TRBV7-8	.	TRBD1	TRBJ1-5	CASSLTGTGRKDSNQPQHF	TGTGCCAGCAGCCTAACTGGGACAGGGAGGAAAGATAGCAATCAGCCCCAGCATTTT
TRBV7-9	.	.	TRBJ1-1	CASSRDTKNTEAFF	TGTGCCAGCAGCCGGGACACCAAGAACACTGAAGCTTTCTTT
TRBV6-6	.	.	TRBJ1-2	CASRVTDGAAGGYTF	TGTGCCAGCAGGGTAACAGACGGCGCCGCCGGTGGCTACACCTTC
TRBV28	.	.	TRBJ1-6	CASNKQGNDSPLHF	TGTGCCAGCAATAAGCAGGGGAACGATTCACCCCTCCACTTT
TRBV11-2	.	TRBD2	TRBJ2-7	CASSSSAGSSYEQYF	TGTGCCAGCAGCTCGTCAGCGGGGTCCTCCTACGAGCAGTACTTC
TRBV28	.	TRBD2	TRBJ2-3	CASSQGLAGPTDTQYF	TGTGCCAGCAGCCAAGGACTAGCGGGACCCACAGATACGCAGTATTTT
TRBV2	.	.	TRBJ2-3	CASSRLGRTDTQYF	TGTGCCAGCAGTAGACTTGGGAGGACAGATACGCAGTATTTT
TRBV29-1	.	TRBD2	TRBJ2-2	CSGESGSSTGELFF	TGCAGCGGGGAGAGCGGGAGCAGCACCGGGGAGCTGTTTTTT
TRBV20-1	.	.	TRBJ1-4	CSAGHREKLFF	TGCAGTGCTGGACACCGAGAAAAACTGTTTTTT
TRBV5-4	.	.	TRBJ2-3	CASSLQDSTDTQYF	TGTGCCAGCAGCTTGCAGGATTCCACAGATACGCAGTATTTT
TRBV30	.	.	TRBJ1-2	CAAGRENYGYTF	TGTGCGGCAGGGAGGGAGAACTATGGCTACACCTTC
TRBV28	.	.	TRBJ1-5	CASSLLGDQPQHF	TGTGCCAGCAGTTTGTTGGGCGATCAGCCCCAGCATTTT
TRBV29-1	once	TRBD2	TRBJ2-2	CSVGLAGGHTGELFF	TGCAGCGTTGGACTAGCGGGAGGCCACACCGGGGAGCTGTTTTTT
TRBV7-3	.	.	TRBJ2-3	CASSSNRADTQYF	TGTGCCAGCAGCTCCAACAGGGCAGATACGCAGTATTTT
TRBV6-1	.	TRBD1	TRBJ1-4	CASSAREGQGGEKLFF	TGTGCCAGCAGTGCGAGGGAAGGACAGGGAGGAGAAAAACTGTTTTTT
TRBV6-1	.	TRBD1	TRBJ2-2	CASSEAGTDNTGELFF	TGTGCCAGCAGTGAAGCCGGGACAGATAACACCGGGGAGCTGTTTTTT
TRBV7-2	.	.	TRBJ2-2	CATHLKGGYTGELFF	TGTGCCACTCACTTAAAGGGGGGGTACACCGGGGAGCTGTTTTTT
TRBV30	.	TRBD2	TRBJ2-5	CAWSPLGGRGDEETQYF	TGTGCCTGGAGTCCCCTGGGGGGGCGGGGGGACGAAGAGACCCAGTACTTC
TRBV2	.	.	TRBJ2-7	CASSERRIEQYF	TGTGCCAGCAGTGAAAGGCGGATCGAGCAGTACTTC
TRBV2	.	TRBD1	TRBJ1-2	CASSEAKGADGYTF	TGTGCCAGCAGTGAAGCCAAGGGGGCGGATGGCTACACCTTC
TRBV19	once	.	TRBJ1-1	CASKGPITEAFF	TGTGCCAGTAAGGGGCCAATCACTGAAGCTTTCTTT
TRBV6-1	.	TRBD2	TRBJ2-5	CASRGGETQYF	TGTGCCAGCAGGGGGGGGGAGACCCAGTACTTC
TRBV5-1	.	TRBD1	TRBJ1-1	CASSLGQGGNTEAFF	TGCGCCAGCAGCTTGGGACAGGGGGGGAACACTGAAGCTTTCTTT
TRBV4-1	.	TRBD2	TRBJ2-2	CASTLWEGGELFF	TGCGCCAGCACCCTGTGGGAGGGCGGGGAGCTGTTTTTT
TRBV2	.	.	TRBJ1-3	CASSGVGGLQGNTIYF	TGTGCCAGCAGTGGGGTCGGTGGGCTTCAGGGAAACACCATATATTTT
TRBV19	.	.	TRBJ1-4	CASSPGQTPTNEKLFF	TGTGCCAGTAGTCCTGGACAGACCCCAACTAATGAAAAACTGTTTTTT
TRBV28	once	TRBD1	TRBJ1-3	CASSLRDSKIDTIYF	TGTGCCAGCAGTTTGAGGGACAGTAAGATAGACACCATATATTTT
TRBV19	once	TRBD1	TRBJ2-3	CASSLLGQGTDTQYF	TGTGCCAGTAGTCTCCTCGGACAGGGCACAGATACGCAGTATTTT
TRBV5-4	.	TRBD1	TRBJ1-2	CASSSPGQGADYGYTF	TGTGCCAGCAGCTCTCCGGGACAGGGGGCGGACTATGGCTACACCTTC
TRBV5-6	.	.	TRBJ2-5	CASSLRGTNQETQYF	TGTGCCAGCAGCTTGCGGGGGACCAACCAAGAGACCCAGTACTTC
TRBV12-5	.	TRBD1	TRBJ2-5	CASGNTPGQGADWETQYF	TGTGCTAGTGGTAACACGCCGGGACAGGGGGCGGATTGGGAGACCCAGTACTTC